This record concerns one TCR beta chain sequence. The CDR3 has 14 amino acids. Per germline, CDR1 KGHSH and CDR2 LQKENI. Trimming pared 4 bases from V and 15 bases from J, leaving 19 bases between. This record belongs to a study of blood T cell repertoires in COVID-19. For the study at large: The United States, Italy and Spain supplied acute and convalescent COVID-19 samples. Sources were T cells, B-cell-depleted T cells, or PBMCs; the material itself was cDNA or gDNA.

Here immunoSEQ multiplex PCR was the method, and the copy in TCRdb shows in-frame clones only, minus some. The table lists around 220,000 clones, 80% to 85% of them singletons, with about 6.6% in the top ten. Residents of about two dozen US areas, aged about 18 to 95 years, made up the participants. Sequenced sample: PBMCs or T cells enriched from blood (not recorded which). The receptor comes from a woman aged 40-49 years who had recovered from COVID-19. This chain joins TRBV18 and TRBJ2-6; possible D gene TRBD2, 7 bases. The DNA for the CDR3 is TGTGCCAGCTCACGGGAAGGCGGGGGCCTTGACCTGACTTTC. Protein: CASSREGGGLDLTF.